This T cell receptor (beta chain) was sequenced during a study of neoadjuvant anti-PD-1 for oral cavity cancer. V gave up 4 bases and J gave up 3 bases, with 14 bases separating them. The CDR3 is 15 amino acids. The germline V gene has CDR1 ENHRY and CDR2 SYGVKD. Here immunoSEQ multiplex PCR was the method, and the copy in TCRdb shows in-frame clones only, minus some. The table lists 20,000 to 25,000 clones, roughly 45% of them singletons. This sample's time point: after neoadjuvant nivolumab, at surgical resection. The clonotype originates from a person aged 40 to 85 with oral cavity squamous cell carcinoma. V gene TRBV10-3 combines with J gene TRBJ2-3, with D unclear. This specimen consisted of tumor tissue, obtained after nivolumab (anti-PD-1) treatment. The CDR3 spells CAISAGRSTTDTQYF. CDR3 DNA sequence: TGTGCCATCAGTGCAGGCAGATCGACGACAGATACGCAGTATTTT.